The 14 T cell receptor beta chains given below trace back to one sample, sequenced in a study of control samples from healthy donors and cancer patients. Data came from immunoSEQ multiplex PCR; TCRdb stores just in-frame clones and leaves some out. The data hold about 170,000 clones, with around 93% observed a single time. The sample comprised blood. Receptors were obtained from a woman aged 55-69 years in good health.

The chain is built from TRBV6-5 and TRBJ2-2, with 9 bases aligning to TRBD1. The J segment lost 6 bases and the V segment lost 8 bases, leaving 7 bases of the junction unmatched. Per germline, CDR1 MNHEY and CDR2 SVGAGI. The CDR3 sequence is 14 residues long. CDR3 in DNA: TGTGCCAGCGCCCGGACAGGGGTGTCCGGGGAGCTGTTTTTT. Residues: CASARTGVSGELFF.

V is TRBV2 and J is TRBJ1-4; 8 nucleotides agree with TRBD1. V dropped 3 bases and J dropped 6; count of bases not matched to a gene: 3. The CDR3 covers 14 residues. Germline lookup yields CDR1 SNHLY and CDR2 FYNNEI. The CDR3 protein is CASSDPGGYEKLFF. CDR3 coding DNA: TGTGCCAGCAGTGACCCAGGGGGCTATGAAAAACTGTTTTTT.

In this sample, this clone turned up once. V is TRBV12-1 and J is TRBJ2-1; TRBD2, the table's D call, was not compared with the DNA. TRBV12-1 is flagged as a pseudogene. The CDR3 is 19 residues long. The chain's CDR3 is CASSFGRTSGGWIMNEQFF. The CDR3 DNA reads TGTGCCAGCAGCTTTGGTCGGACTAGCGGGGGGTGGATTATGAATGAGCAGTTCTTC.

The rearrangement links TRBV2 to TRBJ2-7, with unresolved D. V was shortened by 8 bases and J by 5 bases, with 10 bases between the two germline ends. From germline, CDR1 is SNHLY and CDR2 FYNNEI. The CDR3 covers 11 residues. In DNA, the CDR3 is TGTGCCAGCTGTCTGGCCGACGAGCAGTACTTC. This codes for CASCLADEQYF.

The V and J genes are TRBV30 and TRBJ2-1; possibly TRBD1 for D (6 bases). This CDR3 has 13 residues. The V and J ends lost 0 bases and 10 bases respectively, with 13 bases between them. The germline V gene has CDR1 GTSNPN and CDR2 SVGIG (reference sequence). This chain's CDR3 is CAWSVLGHREQFF. The CDR3 DNA follows: TGTGCCTGGAGTGTACTGGGACATAGGGAGCAGTTCTTC.

This clone was detected a few times. This chain links TRBV7-8 with TRBJ1-5; 8 bases line up with TRBD1. The CDR3 extends over 17 amino acids. With 3 bases clipped from V and 6 bases from J, the junction kept 13 bases outside the gene matches. Per the germline V gene, CDR1 is SGHVS and CDR2 is FQNEAQ. Written as DNA, the CDR3 is TGTGCCAGCAGCTTGACCTGGACAGGGAGGCAAAGTCAGCCCCAGCATTTT. It codes for CASSLTWTGRQSQPQHF. Together with reference TRBV7-8 and TRBJ1-5, the CDR3 gives the full variable domain: GAGVSQSPRYKVAKRGQDVALRCDPISGHVSLFWYQQALGQGPEFLTYFQNEAQLDKSGLPSDRFFAERPEGSVSTLKIQRTQQEDSAVYLCASSLTWTGRQSQPQHFGDGTRLSIL.

The chain is built from TRBV6-2 or TRBV6-3 and TRBJ1-2, with D possibly TRBD1 on 5 matching bases. The germline gives CDR1 MNHEY, CDR2 SVGEGT. Trimming pared 5 bases from V and 2 bases from J, leaving 15 bases between. The CDR3 has 15 residues. CDR3 sequence reads: CASSRPTDRNYGYTF. The CDR3 DNA reads TGTGCCAGCAGTCGACCAACAGACAGAAACTATGGCTACACCTTC.

V gene TRBV4-3 combines with J gene TRBJ2-7; 11 bases agree with TRBD2. Trimming at V came to 0 bases and at J to 3 bases, leaving 1 base not matched to a gene. Germline assignment: CDR1 LGHNA and CDR2 YSLEER. This CDR3 is 15 amino acids long. The CDR3 nucleotides read TGCGCCAGCAGCCAAGAGCTAGCGGGGGGCTACGAGCAGTACTTC. Translating it yields CASSQELAGGYEQYF.

V and J are TRBV18 and TRBJ1-4; 8 bases match TRBD1. This CDR3 region has 14 residues. Trimming took 4 bases from V and 4 from J; bases not matched to a gene: 2. CDR1 is KGHSH, CDR2 LQKENI, per germline. The CDR3 DNA sequence: TGTGCCAGCTCACGGGGACAGGATAATGAAAAACTGTTTTTT. Its translation: CASSRGQDNEKLFF.

The chain links TRBV7-9 to TRBJ1-1, with TRBD1 as a possible D gene (5 bases). V was cut by 2 bases and J by 1 base, with 14 bases left in between. Germline V gene data show CDR1 as SEHNR and CDR2 as FQNEAQ (reference sequence). The CDR3 is made up of 16 amino acids. CDR3 sequence: CASSLRGEGANTEAFF. For the CDR3, the DNA is TGTGCCAGCAGCTTACGGGGGGAGGGAGCGAACACTGAAGCTTTCTTT.

The count of this clone is one. V gene TRBV2 combines with J gene TRBJ2-1; D not certain. Germline V CDR1 and CDR2: SNHLY, FYNNEI. V lost 3 bases to trimming and J lost 0 bases, with 9 bases between them. This CDR3 contains 15 residues. The CDR3: CASSDTASSYNEQFF. The CDR3 nucleotides read TGTGCCAGCAGTGACACGGCAAGCTCCTACAATGAGCAGTTCTTC.

The chain combines TRBV19 with TRBJ2-7; tentatively, D is TRBD1 (5 bases). The V gene lost 6 bases and the J gene lost 4 bases, with 7 bases spanning the gap. CDR1 and CDR2 from the germline V gene are LNHDA and SQIVND (reference sequence). The CDR3 loop spans 11 amino acids. In DNA, the CDR3 is TGTGCCAGTAGAAAGGGGTACGAGCAGTACTTC. Protein sequence: CASRKGYEQYF.

The rearrangement links TRBV6-5 to TRBJ2-3; 10 bases are a match to TRBD2. J lost 0 bases, V lost 6 bases, and 0 bases had no gene match. Germline V gene lookup returns CDR1 MNHEY and CDR2 SVGAGI. The CDR3 loop spans 14 amino acids. CDR3 residues: CASRTSGSTDTQYF. The DNA of the CDR3 is TGTGCCAGCAGGACTAGCGGGAGCACAGATACGCAGTATTTT.

V is TRBV3-1 (or the pseudogene TRBV3-2) and J is TRBJ1-1; D unclear. Germline CDR1 and CDR2: LGHDT and YNNKEL (reference sequence). The CDR3 extends over 13 amino acids. Trimming removed 1 base from V and 4 bases from J, with 7 bases in between. The CDR3 DNA reads TGTGCCAGCAGCCAAGCCGGAATCACTGAAGCTTTCTTT. It is translated as CASSQAGITEAFF.